A single sample gave rise to the 30 T cell receptor beta chains below, sequenced in a study of a mutant IDH1 vaccine in newly diagnosed glioma. Sequencing used immunoSEQ multiplex PCR; TCRdb keeps in-frame clones, though not all of them. There are 43,000 or so clones in the sample; roughly 80% occur only once, and around 2.5% lies in the top ten. Sample time point: week 23, last vaccination. The study gave 300 ug of mutant IDH1 20-mer peptide per vaccine dose, with topical imiquimod. No antigens are known for them. The source material was PBMCs, sampled from a glioma patient whose treatment included an IDH1 peptide vaccine. The receptor source for this set is a woman aged 18-29 years with glioma. Some clones in this sample may be carry-over from other donors' samples.

The chain links TRBV4-1 to TRBJ2-1; D unclear. The CDR3 length is 19 residues. Germline V lookup: CDR1 MGHRA, CDR2 YSYEKL. Trimming removed 0 bases from V and 0 bases from J, with 18 bases in between. The CDR3 sequence: CASSQDPGQTRPSYNEQFF. As DNA, the CDR3 is TGCGCCAGCAGCCAAGATCCCGGGCAGACCCGACCCTCCTACAATGAGCAGTTCTTC.

The chain combines TRBV6-5 with TRBJ1-1; no reliable D call. Trimming took 2 bases from V and 4 from J, leaving 11 bases between them. There are 14 residues in the CDR3. In germline, CDR1 is MNHEY, CDR2 SVGAGI. The CDR3 nucleotides are TGTGCCAGCAGTTACAGTAGGCGGACCACTGAAGCTTTCTTT. It specifies CASSYSRRTTEAFF.

This clone came up a few times. V gene TRBV9 combines with J gene TRBJ2-1, with D possibly TRBD2 on 7 matching bases. The germline V gene has CDR1 SGDLS and CDR2 YYNGEE. The CDR3 runs 21 residues. The germline V and J ends were trimmed by 0 bases and 0 bases, with 25 bases remaining between them. In nucleotides, the CDR3 is TGTGCCAGCAGCGTAGATGGGGGGGGCTGGGTCACATTAAGCTCCTACAATGAGCAGTTCTTC. Protein sequence: CASSVDGGGWVTLSSYNEQFF.

V usage is TRBV19 and J usage is TRBJ1-2, with D perhaps matching TRBD1 (5 bases). The CDR3 has 14 amino acids. With 5 bases removed from V and 2 bases from J, the gap between germline ends came to 12 bases. Per germline, CDR1 LNHDA and CDR2 SQIVND (reference sequence). The CDR3 DNA sequence: TGTGCCAGTAGTCCCGAGGGGCGCAACTATGGCTACACCTTC. Its translation is CASSPEGRNYGYTF. The variable domain in full, with the rest retrieved from reference TRBV19 and TRBJ1-2, is DGGITQSPKYLFRKEGQNVTLSCEQNLNHDAMYWYRQDPGQGLRLIYYSQIVNDFQKGDIAEGYSVSREKKESFPLTVTSAQKNPTAFYLCASSPEGRNYGYTFGSGTRLTVV.

The V and J genes are TRBV4-3 and TRBJ2-7; D is undetermined. CDR3 length: 13 amino acids. The germline V gene encodes CDR1 LGHNA and CDR2 YSLEER. V lost 2 bases and J 0 bases, leaving 5 bases between the germline ends. The CDR3 bases are TGCGCCAGCAGCCAATTCTTCTCCTACGAGCAGTACTTC. It codes for CASSQFFSYEQYF.

V and J are TRBV5-1 and TRBJ2-7; weak D call: TRBD1 (6 bases). This CDR3 spans 15 amino acids. CDR1 and CDR2 from the germline V gene are SGHRS and YFSETQ. V dropped 3 bases and J dropped 3 bases, with 16 bases sitting between them. CDR3 sequence: CASSSGQNFHYEQYF. The CDR3 DNA follows: TGCGCCAGCAGCTCAGGACAGAATTTTCACTACGAGCAGTACTTC.

The CDR3: CASRGGAYEQYF. The CDR3 coding sequence is TGTGCCAGCAGGGGGGGGGCCTACGAGCAGTACTTC. The rearrangement uses TRBV2 and TRBJ2-7; TRBD2 matches at 7 bases. Germline values: CDR1 SNHLY, CDR2 FYNNEI. Trimming took 6 bases from V and 2 from J; bases not matched to a gene: 1. CDR3 length: 12 residues.

The chain joins TRBV2 to TRBJ2-7; either TRBD1 or TRBD2 may fit D (6 bases each). Trimming removed 7 bases from V and 9 bases from J, with 16 bases in between. CDR1 and CDR2 (germline): SNHLY, FYNNEI. The CDR3 is 12 residues long. The chain's CDR3 is CASTGADAGQYF. CDR3 DNA sequence: TGTGCCAGCACGGGGGCCGACGCTGGGCAGTACTTC.

V and J are TRBV25-1 and TRBJ2-1; TRBD2 matches 16 bases. The CDR3 runs 16 residues. CDR1 MGHDK and CDR2 SYGVNS come from the germline V gene. V dropped 5 bases and J dropped 9; count of bases not matched to a gene: 7. The chain's CDR3 is CASSSGTSGRVGEQFF. The CDR3 nucleotides read TGTGCCAGCAGTAGCGGGACTAGCGGGAGGGTGGGTGAGCAGTTCTTC. The whole variable domain, filled in from reference TRBV25-1 and TRBJ2-1, reads EADIYQTPRYLVIGTGKKITLECSQTMGHDKMYWYQQDPGMELHLIHYSYGVNSTEKGDLSSESTVSRIRTEHFPLTLESARPSHTSQYLCASSSGTSGRVGEQFFGPGTRLTVL.

The chain uses TRBV27 and TRBJ1-2; tentative D call: TRBD1 (5 bases). The V gene lost 5 bases and the J gene lost 2 bases, with 9 bases spanning the gap. Germline lookup yields CDR1 MNHEY and CDR2 SMNVEV (reference sequence). The CDR3 covers 13 residues. CDR3 in amino acids: CASSATGNYGYTF. CDR3 DNA sequence: TGTGCCAGCAGTGCCACAGGAAACTATGGCTACACCTTC.

This clone was seen only a few times. This chain connects TRBV5-1 to TRBJ1-1; D is ambiguous. Germline V gene lookup returns CDR1 SGHRS and CDR2 YFSETQ. The CDR3 is made up of 14 amino acids. The V and J ends lost 3 bases and 1 base respectively, with 10 bases between them. The DNA for the CDR3 is TGCGCCAGCAGCTATTCAACAGCGAACACTGAAGCTTTCTTT. Translated: CASSYSTANTEAFF.

In this sample, this clone turned up once. The chain carries TRBV10-1 and TRBJ1-6, with D hard to call. The CDR3 runs 17 residues. Deletions cut 2 bases from V and 0 bases from J, with 11 bases between. The germline CDR1 and CDR2 sequences are WNHNN and SYGVQD (reference sequence). CDR3 in amino acids: CASSEPGRSSYNSPLHF. As DNA, the CDR3 is TGCGCCAGCAGTGAGCCAGGTCGGAGCTCCTATAATTCACCCCTCCACTTT.

The chain employs TRBV7-9 and TRBJ2-3; D may be TRBD1 or TRBD2 (6 bases each). Germline V gives CDR1 SEHNR, CDR2 FQNEAQ (reference sequence). The V gene lost 1 base and the J gene lost 2 bases, with 10 bases spanning the gap. This CDR3 contains 15 residues. CDR3 in amino acids: CASSLGGGFTDTQYF. In DNA form, the CDR3 reads TGTGCCAGCAGCTTAGGAGGGGGGTTCACAGATACGCAGTATTTT.

This clone was recorded a few times. CDR3 loop: CASSLPGGNYGYTF. The CDR3 DNA follows: TGTGCCAGCAGCTTACCAGGGGGTAACTATGGCTACACCTTC. The rearrangement links TRBV7-9 to TRBJ1-2; the match to TRBD1 covers 7 bases. The CDR3 totals 14 residues. V trimming: 2 bases; J trimming: 1 base; junction bases outside the gene matches: 1. CDR1 and CDR2 from the germline V gene are SEHNR and FQNEAQ (reference sequence).

Concerning this clone itself: Germline is not matched at one junction end, which may reflect a read error. The V gene is TRBV7-7, the J gene TRBJ2-5; D is unclear. CDR3 length: 13 amino acids. Per germline, CDR1 SSHAT and CDR2 FNYEAQ (reference sequence). The CDR3: CASSLERPGTQYF. CDR3 DNA: TGTGCTAGCAGCTTAGAACGGCCCGGGACCCAGTACTTC.

The chain recombines TRBV29-1 with TRBJ1-1; 7 nucleotides align to TRBD1. The CDR3 is 13 amino acids. Germline V gives CDR1 SQVTM, CDR2 ANQGSEA. Losses at the gene ends were 5 bases for V and 1 base for J; bases not matched to a gene: 4. The CDR3 DNA reads as TGCAGCGTTTGGGACAGACAGAACACTGAAGCTTTCTTT. Its protein product is CSVWDRQNTEAFF.

The chain has TRBV6-5 and TRBJ2-7; either TRBD1 or TRBD2 may supply D (5 bases each). Per the germline V gene, CDR1 is MNHEY and CDR2 is SVGAGI. The germline V and J ends were trimmed by 6 bases and 3 bases, with 18 bases remaining between them. This CDR3 has 15 amino acids. The CDR3 protein is CASRQTWDPLYEQYF. As DNA, the CDR3 is TGTGCCAGCAGACAGACTTGGGACCCTCTCTACGAGCAGTACTTC.

The chain combines TRBV9 with TRBJ2-2; no definite D call. V was pared by 0 bases and J by 3 bases, with 9 bases between. Germline values: CDR1 SGDLS, CDR2 YYNGEE. CDR3 size: 15 residues. CDR3 amino acids: CASSVGVSHTGELFF. CDR3 sequence (DNA): TGTGCCAGCAGCGTAGGAGTGTCTCACACCGGGGAGCTGTTTTTT. The variable domain in full, completed from reference TRBV9 and TRBJ2-2, reads DSGVTQTPKHLITATGQRVTLRCSPRSGDLSVYWYQQSLDQGLQFLIQYYNGEERAKGNILERFSAQQFPDLHSELNLSSLELGDSALYFCASSVGVSHTGELFFGEGSRLTVL.

This chain uses TRBV7-6 with TRBJ2-1; TRBD1 agrees at 8 bases. Trimming took 3 bases from V and 6 from J; bases not matched to a gene: 7. Germline values: CDR1 SGHVS, CDR2 FNYEAQ. CDR3 size: 15 residues. The CDR3 DNA follows: TGTGCCAGCAGCTTGCCGGGACAGGCCTCCAATGAGCAGTTCTTC. Translating it yields CASSLPGQASNEQFF.

Here the CDR3 reads CSAREAGELFF. Written as DNA, the CDR3 is TGCAGTGCGCGAGAGGCCGGGGAGCTGTTTTTT. The rearrangement joins TRBV20-1 to TRBJ2-2; D remains ambiguous. CDR3 length equals 11 residues. Germline V CDR1 and CDR2: DFQATT, SNEGSKA (reference sequence). Deletions cut 6 bases from V and 6 bases from J, with 8 bases between.

This rearrangement joins TRBV5-4 to TRBJ2-1; D uncertain. CDR3 length: 14 residues. The germline V gene encodes CDR1 SGHNT and CDR2 YYREEE (reference sequence). V was trimmed by 1 base and J by 5 bases, leaving 10 bases between them. This CDR3 reads CASSLPGPNNEQFF. CDR3 sequence (DNA): TGTGCCAGCAGCTTGCCCGGGCCAAACAATGAGCAGTTCTTC.

This clone has only a few counts. The rearrangement joins TRBV25-1 to TRBJ1-1; unclear D gene. The CDR3 loop spans 15 amino acids. Germline CDR1 and CDR2: MGHDK and SYGVNS. V lost 3 bases to trimming and J lost 1 base, with 12 bases between them. CDR3 amino acids: CASSETLRGNTEAFF. The DNA of the CDR3 is TGTGCCAGCAGTGAGACGTTACGCGGGAACACTGAAGCTTTCTTT. Filled out from reference TRBV25-1 and TRBJ1-1, the complete variable domain reads EADIYQTPRYLVIGTGKKITLECSQTMGHDKMYWYQQDPGMELHLIHYSYGVNSTEKGDLSSESTVSRIRTEHFPLTLESARPSHTSQYLCASSETLRGNTEAFFGQGTRLTVV.

CDR3 protein: CASSLGTGFTEAFF. CDR3 sequence (DNA): TGTGCCAGCAGCTTAGGGACAGGATTCACTGAAGCTTTCTTT. The rearrangement links TRBV7-8 to TRBJ1-1; 7 bases line up with TRBD1. Trimming at V came to 1 base and at J to 4 bases, leaving 3 bases not matched to a gene. CDR1 SGHVS and CDR2 FQNEAQ come from the germline V gene. There are 14 residues in the CDR3.

This chain uses TRBV6-4 with TRBJ2-7, with 12 bases that match TRBD2. The CDR3 is 17 amino acids. Germline V gene lookup returns CDR1 MRHNA and CDR2 SNTAGT. V trimming: 2 bases; J trimming: 2 bases; junction bases outside the gene matches: 7. In DNA, the CDR3 is TGTGCCAGCAGTGACCCCCCTAGCGGGAGGGAAACCTACGAGCAGTACTTC. Its protein product is CASSDPPSGRETYEQYF.

The chain combines TRBV19 with TRBJ1-5, with D maybe TRBD1 (5 bases). This CDR3 comprises 16 residues. Germline assignment: CDR1 LNHDA and CDR2 SQIVND (reference sequence). The ends were cut back, 8 bases at V and 2 bases at J, with 19 bases in the middle. The CDR3 DNA is TGTGCCAGTGAAGAATGGGGGACCCGGGGCAATCAGCCCCAGCATTTT. This translates into CASEEWGTRGNQPQHF.

The chain carries TRBV10-3 and TRBJ1-3; D ambiguous. The germline V gene encodes CDR1 ENHRY and CDR2 SYGVKD. The CDR3 extends over 14 amino acids. The V end lost 5 bases, the J end lost 2 bases, and 10 bases lay between the germline ends. The CDR3 sequence: CAISSVRTGNTIYF. The CDR3 coding sequence is TGTGCCATCAGTAGTGTGAGGACTGGAAACACCATATATTTT.

The chain combines TRBV9 with TRBJ2-1; no definite D call. The germline V gene has CDR1 SGDLS and CDR2 YYNGEE. This CDR3 is 13 amino acids long. V gave up 3 bases and J gave up 10 bases, with 14 bases separating them. The DNA of the CDR3 is TGTGCCAGCAGCGCCTTTGGTACAAAGGAGCAGTTCTTC. Protein: CASSAFGTKEQFF.

This chain connects TRBV5-6 to TRBJ2-3; 11 nucleotides align to TRBD2. After removal of 3 bases from V and 1 base from J, the junction contained 7 bases not matched to a gene. CDR3 length: 17 amino acids. Germline V gene lookup returns CDR1 SGHDT and CDR2 YYEEEE. The CDR3 region is CASSWASGGLRTDTQYF. DNA of the CDR3: TGTGCCAGCAGCTGGGCTAGCGGGGGGTTGCGCACAGATACGCAGTATTTT.

The chain joins TRBV29-1 to TRBJ2-2, with TRBD2 identical over 8 bases. The CDR3 sequence is 15 residues long. The V gene's germline CDR1 is SQVTM and CDR2 ANQGSEA. Germline trimming cut 8 bases from V and 3 bases from J; bases unmatched to any gene: 11. The CDR3 here is CSTRLSGSDTGELFF. In DNA, the CDR3 is TGCAGCACAAGACTCAGCGGGAGTGACACCGGGGAGCTGTTTTTT.

The chain combines TRBV7-3 with TRBJ2-2; TRBD1 aligns across 8 bases. The junction had 3 bases not matched to a gene; V was cut back by 0 bases and J by 6 bases. This CDR3 contains 15 residues. Looked up from germline, CDR1 is SGHTA and CDR2 is FQGTGA. CDR3 DNA: TGTGCCAGCAGCTTAACTCAGGGGGCCTCCGGGGAGCTGTTTTTT. The encoded protein is CASSLTQGASGELFF.